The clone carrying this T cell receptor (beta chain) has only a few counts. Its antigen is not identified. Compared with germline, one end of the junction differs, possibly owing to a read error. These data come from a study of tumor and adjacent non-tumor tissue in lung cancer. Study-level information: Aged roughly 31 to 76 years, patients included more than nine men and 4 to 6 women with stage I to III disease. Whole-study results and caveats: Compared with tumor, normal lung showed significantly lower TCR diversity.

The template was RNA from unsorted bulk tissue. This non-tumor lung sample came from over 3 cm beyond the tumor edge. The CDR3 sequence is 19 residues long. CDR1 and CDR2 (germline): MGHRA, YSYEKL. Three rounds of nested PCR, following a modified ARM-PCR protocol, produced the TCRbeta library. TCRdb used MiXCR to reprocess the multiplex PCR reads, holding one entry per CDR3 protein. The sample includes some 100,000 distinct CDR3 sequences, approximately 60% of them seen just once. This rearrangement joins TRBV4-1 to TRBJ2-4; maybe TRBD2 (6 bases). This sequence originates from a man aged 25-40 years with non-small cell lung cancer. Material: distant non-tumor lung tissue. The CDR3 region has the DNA TGCGCCAGTAGCCCCCTACCCCAGCAGGACTATGCAGCCAAAAGCATTCAGTACTTC. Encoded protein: CASSPLPQQDYAAKSIQYF.